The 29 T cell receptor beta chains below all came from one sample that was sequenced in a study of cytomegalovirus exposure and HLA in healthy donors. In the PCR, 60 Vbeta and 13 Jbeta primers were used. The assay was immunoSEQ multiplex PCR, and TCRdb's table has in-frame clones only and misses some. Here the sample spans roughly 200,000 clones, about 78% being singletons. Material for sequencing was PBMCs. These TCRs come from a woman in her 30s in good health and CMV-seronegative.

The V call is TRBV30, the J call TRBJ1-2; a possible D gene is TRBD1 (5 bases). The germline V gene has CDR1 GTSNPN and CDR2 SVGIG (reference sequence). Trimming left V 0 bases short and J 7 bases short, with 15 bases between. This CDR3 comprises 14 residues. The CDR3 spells CAWSVLGGTIGYTF. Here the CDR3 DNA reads TGTGCCTGGAGTGTATTGGGGGGTACTATTGGCTACACCTTC.

For the CDR3, the DNA is TGTGCCAGCACCAGAGACAGACTCTATGGCTACACCTTC. Translating it yields CASTRDRLYGYTF. The rearrangement links TRBV6-5 to TRBJ1-2; D perhaps matches TRBD1 (5 bases). Germline V gene sequence: CDR1 MNHEY, CDR2 SVGAGI. The CDR3 is 13 amino acids. Between the trimmed V and J ends, which lost 7 bases and 4 bases, there was a span of 13 bases.

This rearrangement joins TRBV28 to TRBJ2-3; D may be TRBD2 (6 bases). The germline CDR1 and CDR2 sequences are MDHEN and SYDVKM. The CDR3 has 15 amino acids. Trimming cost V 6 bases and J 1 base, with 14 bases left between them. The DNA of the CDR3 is TGTGCCAGCAGCCGGAGACTAGTTGGCACAGATACGCAGTATTTT. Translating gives CASSRRLVGTDTQYF.

CDR3 nucleotides: TGTGCCAGCAGTGTTACTAGCGGGGGAACATCTGCCTACGAGCAGTACTTC. The encoded protein is CASSVTSGGTSAYEQYF. V is TRBV2 and J is TRBJ2-7; 11 bases line up with TRBD2. The V segment lost 4 bases and the J segment 2 bases; nucleotides outside the gene matches: 10. There are 17 residues in the CDR3. Germline values: CDR1 SNHLY, CDR2 FYNNEI.

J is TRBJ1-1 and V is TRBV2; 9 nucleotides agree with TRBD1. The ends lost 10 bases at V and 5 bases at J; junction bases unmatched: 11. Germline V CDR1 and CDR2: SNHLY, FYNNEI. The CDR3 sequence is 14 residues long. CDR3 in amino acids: CAKGQGKGWTEAFF. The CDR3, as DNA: TGTGCCAAGGGACAGGGCAAGGGGTGGACTGAAGCTTTCTTT.

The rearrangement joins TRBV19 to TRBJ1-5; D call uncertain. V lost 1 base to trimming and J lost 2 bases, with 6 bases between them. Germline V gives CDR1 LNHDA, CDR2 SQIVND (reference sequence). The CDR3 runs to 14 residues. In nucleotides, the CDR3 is TGTGCCAGTAGTATAGGTCGGGGCAATCAGCCCCAGCATTTT. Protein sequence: CASSIGRGNQPQHF. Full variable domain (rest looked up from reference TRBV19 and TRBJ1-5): DGGITQSPKYLFRKEGQNVTLSCEQNLNHDAMYWYRQDPGQGLRLIYYSQIVNDFQKGDIAEGYSVSREKKESFPLTVTSAQKNPTAFYLCASSIGRGNQPQHFGDGTRLSIL.

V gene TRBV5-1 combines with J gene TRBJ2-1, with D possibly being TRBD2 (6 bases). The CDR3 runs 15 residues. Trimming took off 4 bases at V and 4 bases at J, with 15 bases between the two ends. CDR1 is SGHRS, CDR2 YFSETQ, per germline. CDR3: CASSPGGDPYNEQFF. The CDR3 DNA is TGCGCCAGCAGCCCCGGGGGAGACCCGTACAATGAGCAGTTCTTC.

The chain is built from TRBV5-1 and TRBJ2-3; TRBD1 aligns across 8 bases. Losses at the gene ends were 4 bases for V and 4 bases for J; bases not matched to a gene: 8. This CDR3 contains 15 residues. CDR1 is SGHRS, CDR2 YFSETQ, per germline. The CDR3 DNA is TGCGCCAGCAGCGCTACCGCAGGGGGCGCAGATACGCAGTATTTT. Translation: CASSATAGGADTQYF.

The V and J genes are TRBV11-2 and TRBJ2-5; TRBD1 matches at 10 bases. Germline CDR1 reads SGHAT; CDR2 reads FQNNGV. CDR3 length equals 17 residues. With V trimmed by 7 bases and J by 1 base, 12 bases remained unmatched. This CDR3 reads CASTPTGGTGVQETQYF. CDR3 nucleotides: TGTGCCAGCACCCCAACGGGGGGGACAGGGGTCCAAGAGACCCAGTACTTC.

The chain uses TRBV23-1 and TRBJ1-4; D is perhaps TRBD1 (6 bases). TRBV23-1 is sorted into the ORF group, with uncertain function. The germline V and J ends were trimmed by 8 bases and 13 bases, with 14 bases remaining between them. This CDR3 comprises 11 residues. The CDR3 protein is CASSHREGLFF. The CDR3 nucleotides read TGCGCCAGCTCTCACAGGGAGGGACTGTTTTTT.

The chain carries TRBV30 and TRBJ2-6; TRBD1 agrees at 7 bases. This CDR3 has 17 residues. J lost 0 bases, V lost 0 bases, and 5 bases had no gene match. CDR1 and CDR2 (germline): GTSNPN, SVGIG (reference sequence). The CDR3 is CAWSVVGGPSGANVLTF. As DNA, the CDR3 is TGTGCCTGGAGTGTGGTAGGGGGCCCCTCTGGGGCCAACGTCCTGACTTTC.

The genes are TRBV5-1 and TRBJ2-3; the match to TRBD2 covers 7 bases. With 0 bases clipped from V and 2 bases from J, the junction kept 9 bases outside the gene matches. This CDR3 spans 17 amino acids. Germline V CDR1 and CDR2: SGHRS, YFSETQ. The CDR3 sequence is CASSLGPIAGDTDTQYF. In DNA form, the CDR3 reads TGCGCCAGCAGCTTGGGTCCGATCGCGGGGGACACAGATACGCAGTATTTT.

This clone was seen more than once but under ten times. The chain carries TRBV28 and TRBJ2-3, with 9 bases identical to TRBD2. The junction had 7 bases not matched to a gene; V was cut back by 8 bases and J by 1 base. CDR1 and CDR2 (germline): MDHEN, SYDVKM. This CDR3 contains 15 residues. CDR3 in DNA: TGTGCCAGCTTCCGCGGGAGGGCTGGCACAGATACGCAGTATTTT. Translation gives CASFRGRAGTDTQYF.

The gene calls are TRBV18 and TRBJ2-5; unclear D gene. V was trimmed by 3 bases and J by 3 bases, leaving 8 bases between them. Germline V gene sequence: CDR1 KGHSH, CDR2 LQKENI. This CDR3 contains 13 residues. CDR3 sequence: CASSPPVKETQYF. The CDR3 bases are TGTGCCAGCTCACCGCCGGTGAAAGAGACCCAGTACTTC. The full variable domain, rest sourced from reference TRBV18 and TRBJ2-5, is NAGVMQNPRHLVRRRGQEARLRCSPMKGHSHVYWYRQLPEEGLKFMVYLQKENIIDESGMPKERFSAEFPKEGPSILRIQQVVRGDSAAYFCASSPPVKETQYFGPGTRLLVL.

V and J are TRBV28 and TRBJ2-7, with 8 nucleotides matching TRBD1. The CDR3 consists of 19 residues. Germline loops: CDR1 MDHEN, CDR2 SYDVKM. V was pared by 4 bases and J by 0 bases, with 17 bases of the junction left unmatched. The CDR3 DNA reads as TGTGCCAGCAGTTCCTACCTTTCAGGGGGCCCTGGGCTCTCCTACGAGCAGTACTTC. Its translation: CASSSYLSGGPGLSYEQYF.

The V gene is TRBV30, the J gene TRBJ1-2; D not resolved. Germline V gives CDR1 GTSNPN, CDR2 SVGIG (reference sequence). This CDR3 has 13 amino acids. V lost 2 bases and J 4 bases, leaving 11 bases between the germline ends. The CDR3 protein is CAWSLAGPYGYTF. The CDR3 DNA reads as TGTGCCTGGAGTCTGGCGGGTCCCTATGGCTACACCTTC.

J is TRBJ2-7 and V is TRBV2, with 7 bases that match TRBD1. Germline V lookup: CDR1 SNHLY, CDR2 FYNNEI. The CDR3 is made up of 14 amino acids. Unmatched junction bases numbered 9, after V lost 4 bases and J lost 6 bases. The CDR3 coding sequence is TGTGCCAGCAGTGCCGGGACAGTAGACCGCGAGCAGTACTTC. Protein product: CASSAGTVDREQYF.

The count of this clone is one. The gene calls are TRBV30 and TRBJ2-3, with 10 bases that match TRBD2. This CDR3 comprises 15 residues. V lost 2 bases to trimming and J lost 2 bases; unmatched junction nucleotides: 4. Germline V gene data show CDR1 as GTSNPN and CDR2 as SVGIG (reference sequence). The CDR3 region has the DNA TGTGCCTGGAGTCTCGGACTAGCGGACACAGATACGCAGTATTTT. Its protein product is CAWSLGLADTDTQYF. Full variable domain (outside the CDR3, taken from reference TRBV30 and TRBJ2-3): SQTIHQWPATLVQPVGSPLSLECTVEGTSNPNLYWYRQAAGRGLQLLFYSVGIGQISSEVPQNLSASRPQDRQFILSSKKLLLSDSGFYLCAWSLGLADTDTQYFGPGTRLTVL.

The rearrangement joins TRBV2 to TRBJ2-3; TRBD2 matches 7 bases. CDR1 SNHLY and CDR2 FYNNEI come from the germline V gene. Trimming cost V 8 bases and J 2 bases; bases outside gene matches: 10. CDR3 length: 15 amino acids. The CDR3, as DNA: TGTGCCAGCGTTCGTACAGCGGGGCCCACAGATACGCAGTATTTT. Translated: CASVRTAGPTDTQYF.

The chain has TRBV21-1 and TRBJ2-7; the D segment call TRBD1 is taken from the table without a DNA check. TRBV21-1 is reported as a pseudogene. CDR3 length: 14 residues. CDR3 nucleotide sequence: TGTGCCAGCAGCAAAGGGGCAGAACCCTACGAGCAGTACTTC. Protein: CASSKGAEPYEQYF.

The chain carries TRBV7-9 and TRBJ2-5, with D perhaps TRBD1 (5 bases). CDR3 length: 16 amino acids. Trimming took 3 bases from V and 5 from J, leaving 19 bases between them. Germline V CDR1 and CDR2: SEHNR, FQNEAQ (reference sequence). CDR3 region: CASSFDSLPERETQYF. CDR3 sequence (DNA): TGTGCCAGCAGCTTCGACAGCCTGCCCGAGAGGGAGACCCAGTACTTC. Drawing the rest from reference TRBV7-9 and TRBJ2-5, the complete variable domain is DTGVSQNPRHKITKRGQNVTFRCDPISEHNRLYWYRQTLGQGPEFLTYFQNEAQLEKSRLLSDRFSAERPKGSFSTLEIQRTEQGDSAMYLCASSFDSLPERETQYFGPGTRLLVL.

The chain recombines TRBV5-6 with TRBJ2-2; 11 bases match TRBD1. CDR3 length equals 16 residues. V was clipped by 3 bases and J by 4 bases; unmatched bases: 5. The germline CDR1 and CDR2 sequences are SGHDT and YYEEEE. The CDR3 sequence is CASSWGGQGVTGELFF. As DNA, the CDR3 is TGTGCCAGCAGCTGGGGGGGACAGGGGGTCACCGGGGAGCTGTTTTTT.

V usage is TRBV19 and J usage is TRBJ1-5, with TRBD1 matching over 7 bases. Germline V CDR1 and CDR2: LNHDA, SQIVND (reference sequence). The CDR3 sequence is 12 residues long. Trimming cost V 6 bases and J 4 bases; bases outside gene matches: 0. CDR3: CASRQGNQPQHF. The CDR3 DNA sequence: TGTGCCAGTAGACAGGGGAATCAGCCCCAGCATTTT. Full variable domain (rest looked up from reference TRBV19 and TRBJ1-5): DGGITQSPKYLFRKEGQNVTLSCEQNLNHDAMYWYRQDPGQGLRLIYYSQIVNDFQKGDIAEGYSVSREKKESFPLTVTSAQKNPTAFYLCASRQGNQPQHFGDGTRLSIL.

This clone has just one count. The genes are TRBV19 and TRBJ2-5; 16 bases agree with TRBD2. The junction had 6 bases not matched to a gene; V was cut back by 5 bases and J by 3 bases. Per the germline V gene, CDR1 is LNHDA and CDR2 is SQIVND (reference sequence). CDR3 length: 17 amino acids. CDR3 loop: CASSHSGTSGREETQYF. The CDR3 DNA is TGTGCCAGTAGTCACTCCGGGACTAGCGGGAGGGAAGAGACCCAGTACTTC. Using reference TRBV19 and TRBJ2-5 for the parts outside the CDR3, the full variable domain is DGGITQSPKYLFRKEGQNVTLSCEQNLNHDAMYWYRQDPGQGLRLIYYSQIVNDFQKGDIAEGYSVSREKKESFPLTVTSAQKNPTAFYLCASSHSGTSGREETQYFGPGTRLLVL.

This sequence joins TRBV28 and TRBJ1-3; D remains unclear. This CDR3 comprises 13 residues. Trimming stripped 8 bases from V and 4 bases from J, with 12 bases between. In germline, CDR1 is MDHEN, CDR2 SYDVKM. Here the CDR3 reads CASESGSGNTIYF. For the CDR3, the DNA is TGTGCCAGCGAATCGGGGTCGGGAAACACCATATATTTT.

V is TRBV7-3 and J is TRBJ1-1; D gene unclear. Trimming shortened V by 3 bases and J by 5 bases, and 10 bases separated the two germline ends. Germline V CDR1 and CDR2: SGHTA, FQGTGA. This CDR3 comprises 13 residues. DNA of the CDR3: TGTGCCAGCAGCTTGGGGTCGGGGACTGAAGCTTTCTTT. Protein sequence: CASSLGSGTEAFF.

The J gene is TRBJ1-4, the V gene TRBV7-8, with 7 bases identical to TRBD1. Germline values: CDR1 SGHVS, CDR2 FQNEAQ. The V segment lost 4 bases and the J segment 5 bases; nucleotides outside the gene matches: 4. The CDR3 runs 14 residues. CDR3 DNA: TGTGCCAGCAGCTCACAGGGGAACAATGAAAAACTGTTTTTT. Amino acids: CASSSQGNNEKLFF.

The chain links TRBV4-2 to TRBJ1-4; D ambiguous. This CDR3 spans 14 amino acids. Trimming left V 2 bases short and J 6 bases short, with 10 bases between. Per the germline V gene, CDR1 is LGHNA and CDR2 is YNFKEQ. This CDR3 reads CASSQLFSYEKLFF. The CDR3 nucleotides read TGTGCCAGCAGCCAACTGTTCTCGTATGAAAAACTGTTTTTT.

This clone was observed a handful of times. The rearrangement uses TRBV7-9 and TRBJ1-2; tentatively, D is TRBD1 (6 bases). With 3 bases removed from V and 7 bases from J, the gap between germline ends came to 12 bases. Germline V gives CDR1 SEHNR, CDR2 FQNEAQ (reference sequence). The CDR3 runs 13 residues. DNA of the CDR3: TGTGCCAGCAGCTTCGGGGGGCGTATTGGCTACACCTTC. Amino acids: CASSFGGRIGYTF.